This T cell receptor beta chain is from a study of identifying expanded T cells in peripheral blood. The CDR3 is 19 residues long. Germline V gives CDR1 SGHNT, CDR2 YENEEA. V lost 5 bases, J lost 0 bases, and 20 bases lay in between. TCRdb's copy holds only in-frame clones and misses some; the assay was immunoSEQ multiplex PCR. The data hold around 81,000 clones, with 70% to 90% observed a single time. The material sequenced was blood. The chain uses TRBV11-3 and TRBJ1-6; D call uncertain. This TCR was recovered from a person aged 18-70 years in good health. In nucleotides, the CDR3 is TGTGCCAGCAGCCAAAGGGCGCCGGGTAGGAGCTCCTATAATTCACCCCTCCACTTT. Translation: CASSQRAPGRSSYNSPLHF.